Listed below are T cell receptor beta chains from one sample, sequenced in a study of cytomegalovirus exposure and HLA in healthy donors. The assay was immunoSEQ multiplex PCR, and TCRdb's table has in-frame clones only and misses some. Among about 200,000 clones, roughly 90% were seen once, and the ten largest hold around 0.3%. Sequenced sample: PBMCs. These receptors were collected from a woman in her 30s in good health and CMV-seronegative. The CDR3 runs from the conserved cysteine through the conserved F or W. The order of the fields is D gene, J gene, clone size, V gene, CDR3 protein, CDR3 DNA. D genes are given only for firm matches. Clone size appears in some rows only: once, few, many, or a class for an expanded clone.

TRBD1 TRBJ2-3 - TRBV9 CASSVRGQGARDTQYF TGTGCCAGCAGCGTACGGGGACAGGGGGCCCGAGATACGCAGTATTTT
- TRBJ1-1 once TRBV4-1 CASSRPRTLRNTEAFF TGCGCCAGCAGCCGCCCCCGCACCCTACGGAACACTGAAGCTTTCTTT
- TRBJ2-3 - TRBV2 CASSTNDPPTTDTQYF TGTGCCAGCAGTACGAACGATCCCCCTACCACAGATACGCAGTATTTT
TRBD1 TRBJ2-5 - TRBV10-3 CAISAGTAKETQYF TGTGCCATCAGTGCAGGGACAGCAAAAGAGACCCAGTACTTC
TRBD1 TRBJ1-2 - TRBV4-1 CASSHPGQSNYGYTF TGCGCCAGCAGCCATCCGGGACAGTCAAACTATGGCTACACCTTC
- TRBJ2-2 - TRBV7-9 CASSLIQDTGELFF TGTGCCAGCAGTTTAATACAAGACACCGGGGAGCTGTTTTTT
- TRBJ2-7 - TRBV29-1 CSVELGDEQYF TGCAGCGTAGAATTAGGGGACGAGCAGTACTTC
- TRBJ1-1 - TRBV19 CASSIRGHGSTEAFF TGTGCCAGTAGTATCAGGGGACACGGTTCGACTGAAGCTTTCTTT
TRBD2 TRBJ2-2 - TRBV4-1 CASSHLPGLAGTGELFF TGCGCCAGCAGCCATTTGCCGGGACTAGCGGGCACCGGGGAGCTGTTTTTT
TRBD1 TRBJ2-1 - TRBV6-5 CASGRGGVSYNEQFF TGTGCCAGCGGGAGAGGGGGCGTCTCCTACAATGAGCAGTTCTTC
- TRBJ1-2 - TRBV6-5 CASSYSTGEFVYGYTF TGTGCCAGCAGTTACTCGACGGGGGAGTTCGTCTATGGCTACACCTTC
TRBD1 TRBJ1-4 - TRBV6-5 CASKDRGNEKLFF TGTGCCAGCAAAGACAGGGGGAATGAAAAACTGTTTTTT
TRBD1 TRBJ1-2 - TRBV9 CASSEGAGYGYTF TGTGCCAGCAGCGAGGGGGCCGGGTATGGCTACACCTTC
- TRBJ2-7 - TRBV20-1 CSVSFLHEQYF TGCAGTGTTAGTTTCCTTCACGAGCAGTACTTC
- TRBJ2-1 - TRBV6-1 CASSERTVLGNEQFF TGTGCCAGCAGCGAGCGGACCGTTTTGGGCAATGAGCAGTTCTTC
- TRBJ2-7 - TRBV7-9 CASSLDASVPGEQYF TGTGCCAGCAGCTTAGACGCTAGCGTCCCAGGCGAGCAGTACTTC
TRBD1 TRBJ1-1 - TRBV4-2 CASSQDRDSMNTEAFF TGTGCCAGCAGCCAAGACCGGGACAGCATGAACACTGAAGCTTTCTTT
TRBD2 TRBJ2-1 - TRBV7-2 CASSLMRGKLSEQFF TGTGCCAGCAGCTTAATGCGGGGGAAACTGTCTGAGCAGTTCTTC
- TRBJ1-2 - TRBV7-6 CASSLSGSRYGYTF TGTGCCAGCAGCTTATCTGGCTCCCGCTATGGCTACACCTTC
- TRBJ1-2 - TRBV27 CASSLNYGRKNYGYTF TGTGCCAGCAGTTTAAATTATGGGAGGAAGAACTATGGCTACACCTTC
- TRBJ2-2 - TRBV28 CASTPSGETGELFF TGTGCCAGCACCCCGTCGGGGGAGACCGGGGAGCTGTTTTTT
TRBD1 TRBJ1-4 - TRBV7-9 CASSPGQQSNEKLFF TGTGCCAGCAGCCCGGGACAGCAGTCTAATGAAAAACTGTTTTTT
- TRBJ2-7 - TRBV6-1 CASSVTVYEQYF TGTGCCAGCAGTGTTACAGTCTACGAGCAGTACTTC
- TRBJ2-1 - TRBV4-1 CASSQHRPIRDNEQFF TGCGCCAGCAGCCAACACAGACCCATTCGAGATAATGAGCAGTTCTTC